Listed below are T cell receptor beta chains from one sample, sequenced in a study of control samples from healthy donors and cancer patients. TCRdb's copy holds only in-frame clones and misses some; the assay was immunoSEQ multiplex PCR. The sample contains about 130,000 clones, 80% to 95% of which appear only once. The sequenced sample was blood. These receptors were taken from a man younger than 35 in good health. Both conserved end residues are part of each CDR3. The D gene is left open where the match is weak. Not every row has a clone size; where given, it reads once, few, many or a size class.

DNA: TGTGCCAGCAGTGAAGAGGGAGGGGGCGTTTACTATGGCTACACCTTC
CDR3: CASSEEGGGVYYGYTF
J: TRBJ1-2
D: TRBD1
size: -
V: TRBV6-1

DNA: TGTGTCAGGCGGACAGGTTTTGTAGCTAACTATGGCTACACCTTC
CDR3: CVRRTGFVANYGYTF
J: TRBJ1-2
D: -
size: -
V: TRBV7-5

DNA: TGCGCCAGCAGTCAATCTCGACAGATTCGCGCCTATTGCATCCATCAGCCCCAGCATTTT
CDR3: CASSQSRQIRAYCIHQPQHF
J: TRBJ1-5
D: -
size: -
V: TRBV23-1

DNA: TGTGCCACCAGCAGGACGGACAGGGCGACTAATGAAAAACTGTTTTTT
CDR3: CATSRTDRATNEKLFF
J: TRBJ1-4
D: TRBD1
size: -
V: TRBV15

DNA: TGTGCCAGCAGTGTCTCTGGGGCCAACGTCCTGACTTTC
CDR3: CASSVSGANVLTF
J: TRBJ2-6
D: -
size: -
V: TRBV12-3/TRBV12-4

DNA: TGTGCCAGCAGTGAACTGGGACGTGGGTGGCCCCTCCACTTT
CDR3: CASSELGRGWPLHF
J: TRBJ1-6
D: -
size: -
V: TRBV6-1

DNA: TGCGCCAGCAGCCAAGAGGAGGAGATTAGCTCCTACGAGCAGTACTTC
CDR3: CASSQEEEISSYEQYF
J: TRBJ2-7
D: -
size: -
V: TRBV4-1

DNA: TGTGCCAGCAGTTTCTCTCCGGGACAGGGGGTAACCTTC
CDR3: CASSFSPGQGVTF
J: TRBJ1-2
D: TRBD1
size: -
V: TRBV7-9

DNA: TGTGCCAGCAGCGTAGACAGGGAGGATGAGCAGTTCTTC
CDR3: CASSVDREDEQFF
J: TRBJ2-1
D: -
size: -
V: TRBV5-4

DNA: TGTGCCATCAGTGAGGGGGCGGAGATGGTTGGCTACACCTTC
CDR3: CAISEGAEMVGYTF
J: TRBJ1-2
D: -
size: -
V: TRBV10-3

DNA: TGCGCCAGCAGCCAATACCGACAGGGGATGGACACCGGGGAGCTGTTTTTT
CDR3: CASSQYRQGMDTGELFF
J: TRBJ2-2
D: TRBD1
size: -
V: TRBV5-1

DNA: TGTGCCAGCAGCCCTGGTTGGGAGGGCGGAGAAAAACTGTTTTTT
CDR3: CASSPGWEGGEKLFF
J: TRBJ1-4
D: -
size: once
V: TRBV4-2

DNA: TGTGCCACCAGCAGGAAGGTCGGCTTCCAGCCCCAGCATTTT
CDR3: CATSRKVGFQPQHF
J: TRBJ1-5
D: -
size: -
V: TRBV15

DNA: TGTGCCTGGAGTCTGGAGCGTTCAGGAAACACCATATATTTT
CDR3: CAWSLERSGNTIYF
J: TRBJ1-3
D: -
size: -
V: TRBV30

DNA: TGTGCCAGCACCGTTATGACCCTGAACACTGAAGCTTTCTTT
CDR3: CASTVMTLNTEAFF
J: TRBJ1-1
D: -
size: -
V: TRBV11-2

DNA: TGTGCCAGCAGTGAAGCGCCGGACACTGAAGCTTTCTTT
CDR3: CASSEAPDTEAFF
J: TRBJ1-1
D: -
size: once
V: TRBV6-1

DNA: TGCAGTGCTAGTAGGGGAGCGGGGGACCATTACAATGAGCAGTTCTTC
CDR3: CSASRGAGDHYNEQFF
J: TRBJ2-1
D: TRBD2
size: -
V: TRBV20-1

DNA: TGTGCCTGGAGAATCGGACTGAACACTGAAGCTTTCTTT
CDR3: CAWRIGLNTEAFF
J: TRBJ1-1
D: -
size: -
V: TRBV30

DNA: TGTGCCAGCAGTTTAATCCTAGCGGGGGGGCCCCATGAGCAGTTCTTC
CDR3: CASSLILAGGPHEQFF
J: TRBJ2-1
D: TRBD2
size: -
V: TRBV27

DNA: TGTGCCAGCAGCCAAGAGCATGATGGCTACACCTTC
CDR3: CASSQEHDGYTF
J: TRBJ1-2
D: -
size: once
V: TRBV3-1/TRBV3-2

DNA: TGTGCCAGCAGGTGGGACAGGGGAAGTGAGCAGTACTTC
CDR3: CASRWDRGSEQYF
J: TRBJ2-7
D: TRBD1
size: -
V: TRBV6-5

DNA: TGTGCTAGTGGTTTGGACCCCCGGGCCAACTACAATGAGCAGTTCTTC
CDR3: CASGLDPRANYNEQFF
J: TRBJ2-1
D: -
size: -
V: TRBV12-5

DNA: TGTGCCAGCAGTTTATACGGGGGGGCCAATACCGGGGAGCTGTTTTTT
CDR3: CASSLYGGANTGELFF
J: TRBJ2-2
D: TRBD2
size: -
V: TRBV27

DNA: TGTGCCAGCAGCAGACAGGGTTCAACTAATGAAAAACTGTTTTTT
CDR3: CASSRQGSTNEKLFF
J: TRBJ1-4
D: TRBD1
size: -
V: TRBV7-2

DNA: TGTGCCAGCAATCGATATAGCGACAGTAAACTGTTTTTT
CDR3: CASNRYSDSKLFF
J: TRBJ1-4
D: -
size: -
V: TRBV6-5

DNA: TGTGCCACCAGCAGAGGGGCCCACAGCGGCTACGAGCAGTACTTC
CDR3: CATSRGAHSGYEQYF
J: TRBJ2-7
D: -
size: -
V: TRBV15

DNA: TGTGCCAGCAGCGGAAGCTCGACAGGATACTCCTACAATGAGCAGTTCTTC
CDR3: CASSGSSTGYSYNEQFF
J: TRBJ2-1
D: -
size: -
V: TRBV3-1/TRBV3-2

DNA: TGTGCCAGCAGCGTCGGGACTAGCGGGGTAGAGACCCAGTACTTC
CDR3: CASSVGTSGVETQYF
J: TRBJ2-5
D: TRBD2
size: -
V: TRBV9

DNA: TGTGCCAGCAGTTACATCCCAGGGCGCAGTAACTATGGCTACACCTTC
CDR3: CASSYIPGRSNYGYTF
J: TRBJ1-2
D: -
size: -
V: TRBV6-5

DNA: TGTGCCAGCAGCTTAATGGGGGCTGGAAACACCATATATTTT
CDR3: CASSLMGAGNTIYF
J: TRBJ1-3
D: -
size: -
V: TRBV7-9

DNA: TGTGCCAGCTCTCACGGGACAGGTTTAGGGTCATTCGATGAGCAGTTCTTC
CDR3: CASSHGTGLGSFDEQFF
J: TRBJ2-1
D: TRBD1
size: -
V: TRBV18

DNA: TGTGCCAGCAGCTTGGTTTCTCTGGCGTCTGGAGGAAACACCATATATTTT
CDR3: CASSLVSLASGGNTIYF
J: TRBJ1-3
D: -
size: -
V: TRBV5-6

DNA: TGCAGCGTCCGTACTCTAGCGGGGGGTGCAGATACGCAGTATTTT
CDR3: CSVRTLAGGADTQYF
J: TRBJ2-3
D: TRBD2
size: once
V: TRBV29-1

DNA: TGTGCCAGCACGTCGACGGGGGGGGTCTACAATGAGCAGTTCTTC
CDR3: CASTSTGGVYNEQFF
J: TRBJ2-1
D: TRBD2
size: -
V: TRBV28

DNA: TGTGCCTGGAGTGTACGGACAGGACCAAACTATGGCTACACCTTC
CDR3: CAWSVRTGPNYGYTF
J: TRBJ1-2
D: TRBD1
size: -
V: TRBV30

DNA: TGCGCCAGCAGCTATGACCAAGAGACCCAGTACTTC
CDR3: CASSYDQETQYF
J: TRBJ2-5
D: -
size: -
V: TRBV5-1

DNA: TGTGCCAGCCTCAGTACTGGGGATGAAAAACTGTTTTTT
CDR3: CASLSTGDEKLFF
J: TRBJ1-4
D: -
size: -
V: TRBV19

DNA: TGTGCCAGCAGTCGCACGACATGGCGTGAGCAGTTCTTC
CDR3: CASSRTTWREQFF
J: TRBJ2-1
D: -
size: -
V: TRBV6-5

DNA: TGTGCCACCAGCAGGGGAGGAAGTCTGAACACTGAAGCTTTCTTT
CDR3: CATSRGGSLNTEAFF
J: TRBJ1-1
D: -
size: -
V: TRBV15

DNA: TGTGCCAGCAGCTTGGGGGGGCGCACTGAAGCTTTCTTT
CDR3: CASSLGGRTEAFF
J: TRBJ1-1
D: -
size: -
V: TRBV7-9

DNA: TGTGCCAGCAGCCTCAGAGGGGGCGGGGGGGCGGCAGATACGCAGTATTTT
CDR3: CASSLRGGGGAADTQYF
J: TRBJ2-3
D: TRBD2
size: -
V: TRBV7-9

DNA: TGCGCCAGCAGCTTGGCGCCGGGGCTGATGGAGACCCAGTACTTC
CDR3: CASSLAPGLMETQYF
J: TRBJ2-5
D: -
size: -
V: TRBV5-1

DNA: TGTGCCAGCAGCGCTAAGAGCTCTGGAAACACCATATATTTT
CDR3: CASSAKSSGNTIYF
J: TRBJ1-3
D: -
size: -
V: TRBV13

DNA: TGCGCCAGCAGCTTGCCGGGACTAGCGGGGTTGAATTACAATGAGCAGTTCTTC
CDR3: CASSLPGLAGLNYNEQFF
J: TRBJ2-1
D: TRBD2
size: -
V: TRBV5-1

DNA: TGTGCCAGCAGCCCGACATACAGGACAGGGGGCGCATTAACCGCTGAAGCTTTCTTT
CDR3: CASSPTYRTGGALTAEAFF
J: TRBJ1-1
D: TRBD1
size: -
V: TRBV5-5

DNA: TGTGCCAGCAGCTTTAAACCGGGGGGCCCAGGACCAGATACGCAGTATTTT
CDR3: CASSFKPGGPGPDTQYF
J: TRBJ2-3
D: -
size: -
V: TRBV7-9

DNA: TGTGCCGCCACTGACAGGTTTAATCAGCCCCAGCATTTT
CDR3: CAATDRFNQPQHF
J: TRBJ1-5
D: -
size: -
V: TRBV10-3

DNA: TGTGCCAGCAGTGGGTTAAGGAACCAAGAGACCCAGTACTTC
CDR3: CASSGLRNQETQYF
J: TRBJ2-5
D: -
size: -
V: TRBV2

DNA: TGTGCCAGCAGCTCAGCGGGAGGAGGGGGAGCGGGTATGATCTTC
CDR3: CASSSAGGGGAGMIF
J: TRBJ2-1
D: TRBD2
size: -
V: TRBV7-9

DNA: TGCGCCAGCAGCCAAGTGGGAGGGAGAGATCAGCCCCAGCATTTT
CDR3: CASSQVGGRDQPQHF
J: TRBJ1-5
D: -
size: once
V: TRBV4-1

DNA: TGTGCCATCAAGGAAATGAGCGGGGGGAACACCGGGGAGCTGTTTTTT
CDR3: CAIKEMSGGNTGELFF
J: TRBJ2-2
D: TRBD2
size: -
V: TRBV10-3

DNA: TGTGCCAGCAGCTTAAGGATGAACACTGAAGCTTTCTTT
CDR3: CASSLRMNTEAFF
J: TRBJ1-1
D: -
size: -
V: TRBV7-9

DNA: TGTGCCAGCAGCGTAGGCCGGGGGAAAGGGCCCGGGGAGCTGTTTTTT
CDR3: CASSVGRGKGPGELFF
J: TRBJ2-2
D: -
size: -
V: TRBV9

DNA: TGTGCCATCAGTGGAAGCTCCTATGGCTACACCTTC
CDR3: CAISGSSYGYTF
J: TRBJ1-2
D: -
size: -
V: TRBV10-3

DNA: TGTGCCAGCAGCTCCCGACAGGGAAATGAAAAACTGTTTTTT
CDR3: CASSSRQGNEKLFF
J: TRBJ1-4
D: TRBD1
size: -
V: TRBV7-9

DNA: TGTGCCAGCAGTGAATTGGACAGAACCTCCTACAATGAGCAGTTCTTC
CDR3: CASSELDRTSYNEQFF
J: TRBJ2-1
D: -
size: -
V: TRBV25-1

DNA: TGTGCCAGCAGCCCAGTCCCGGGACAGGGGGTTTCACCCCTCCACTTT
CDR3: CASSPVPGQGVSPLHF
J: TRBJ1-6
D: TRBD1
size: -
V: TRBV3-1/TRBV3-2

DNA: TGTGCCAGTAGTATAGGAGCAGGGAGCTCCTACGAGCAGTACTTC
CDR3: CASSIGAGSSYEQYF
J: TRBJ2-7
D: -
size: -
V: TRBV19

DNA: TGTGCCAGCTCACCGCTAGCGGGGAGGAACACTGAAGCTTTCTTT
CDR3: CASSPLAGRNTEAFF
J: TRBJ1-1
D: -
size: -
V: TRBV18